One and the same sample provided the 24 T cell receptor beta chains below, sequenced in a study of shared clonotypes between healthy human individuals. Using immunoSEQ multiplex PCR, the repertoire was profiled, and TCRdb retains in-frame clones only, with some absent. The sample consists of hundreds of thousands of clones, 80% to 95% of them appearing once. Only CD45RO-negative cells positively selected for CCR7 counted as naive CD8 cells, so terminally differentiated effector memory CD45RA+ cells were excluded. Source material: naive CD8+ T cells sorted from blood. These receptor sequences come from a man aged 25-40 years in good health.

Remarks on this clone: Other DNA sequences in the same sample also yield this CDR3. V usage is TRBV6-6 and J usage is TRBJ1-5, with 9 bases aligning to TRBD1. The junction had 3 bases not matched to a gene; V was cut back by 2 bases and J by 4 bases. Germline V gene data show CDR1 as MNHNY and CDR2 as SVGAGI (reference sequence). The CDR3 length is 15 residues. In nucleotides, the CDR3 is TGTGCCAGCAGTTACGCGGACAGGGGTAATCAGCCCCAGCATTTT. The encoded protein is CASSYADRGNQPQHF.

The V gene is TRBV29-1, the J gene TRBJ2-7; a possible D gene is TRBD1 (5 bases). V was clipped by 4 bases and J by 3 bases, with 28 bases between them. Germline V CDR1 and CDR2: SQVTM, ANQGSEA. The CDR3 has 18 residues. CDR3 residues: CSVVWAQGWALGFYEQYF. CDR3 nucleotides: TGCAGCGTTGTTTGGGCCCAGGGATGGGCCTTGGGGTTCTACGAGCAGTACTTC.

V usage is TRBV28 and J usage is TRBJ2-1, with 9 positions matching TRBD1. The CDR3 contains 13 residues. Unmatched junction bases numbered 4, after V lost 9 bases and J lost 4 bases. CDR1 and CDR2 (germline): MDHEN, SYDVKM. CDR3 DNA sequence: TGTGCCAGTAAACAGGGGGCGTACAATGAGCAGTTCTTC. Its translation is CASKQGAYNEQFF.

The chain is built from TRBV15 and TRBJ2-7, with D maybe TRBD2 (6 bases). Trimming removed 1 base at V and 6 bases at J, with 22 bases between. This CDR3 region has 17 residues. The germline gives CDR1 LNHNV, CDR2 YYDKDF (reference sequence). The CDR3 region has the DNA TGTGCCACCAGCAGAGTAGGGTTCGGGAGTTTGGAGGTCGAGCAGTACTTC. The encoded protein is CATSRVGFGSLEVEQYF.

The gene calls are TRBV7-8 and TRBJ2-3, with 9 bases identical to TRBD2. Germline V lookup: CDR1 SGHVS, CDR2 FQNEAQ. CDR3 length: 15 amino acids. V dropped 7 bases and J dropped 3; count of bases not matched to a gene: 8. The CDR3 DNA reads TGTGCCAGCACCACGGGACTAGCTCTGACAGATACGCAGTATTTT. This codes for CASTTGLALTDTQYF.

In its sample, this clone was seen once. The chain couples TRBV28 to TRBJ2-7, with 13 bases fitting TRBD2. V shed 5 bases and J 4 bases; nucleotides not matched to a gene: 11. Germline V gives CDR1 MDHEN, CDR2 SYDVKM. The CDR3 runs to 17 residues. CDR3 bases: TGTGCCAGCAGTCTACGACTAGCGGGAGGACATAGGTACGAGCAGTACTTC. Its translation: CASSLRLAGGHRYEQYF.

The rearrangement uses TRBV25-1 and TRBJ2-7; tentative D call: TRBD1 (6 bases). CDR1 MGHDK and CDR2 SYGVNS come from the germline V gene. The CDR3 covers 16 residues. Trimming took 3 bases from V and 4 from J, leaving 19 bases between them. CDR3 region: CASSDKTGPRFYEQYF. Here the CDR3 DNA reads TGTGCCAGCAGTGACAAGACAGGACCGCGATTTTACGAGCAGTACTTC.

The gene calls are TRBV9 and TRBJ2-7; 10 bases line up with TRBD1. Trimming removed 3 bases from V and 2 bases from J; junction bases left unmatched: 5. Germline values: CDR1 SGDLS, CDR2 YYNGEE. The CDR3 spans 15 residues. The CDR3 DNA is TGTGCCAGCAGCGCTACCGGGACAGGGGCCTACGAGCAGTACTTC. Translated: CASSATGTGAYEQYF.

CDR3 DNA: TGTGCCATCAGTGAGAACCATGACAACTCCTACGAGCAGTACTTC. Translation: CAISENHDNSYEQYF. The chain couples TRBV10-3 to TRBJ2-7; no clear D gene. CDR1 and CDR2 (germline): ENHRY, SYGVKD. The CDR3 is made up of 15 amino acids. Trimming cost V 2 bases and J 0 bases, with 11 bases left between them.

The gene calls are TRBV4-1 and TRBJ2-1, with D perhaps TRBD1 or TRBD2 (6 bases each). Germline V CDR1 and CDR2: MGHRA, YSYEKL. The CDR3 length is 19 residues. The ends were cut back, 0 bases at V and 4 bases at J, with 22 bases in the middle. The CDR3 sequence is CASSQEGGGRWEAYNEQFF. The DNA for the CDR3 is TGCGCCAGCAGCCAAGAGGGTGGGGGGCGGTGGGAAGCTTACAATGAGCAGTTCTTC.

The chain employs TRBV7-2 and TRBJ2-1, with D possibly matching TRBD2 (6 bases). This CDR3 is 13 amino acids long. Germline values: CDR1 SGHTA, CDR2 FQGNSA. Trimming pared 6 bases from V and 6 bases from J, leaving 12 bases between. The DNA for the CDR3 is TGTGCCAGCAGTTCGGGACTCCTCAATGAGCAGTTCTTC. Its translation: CASSSGLLNEQFF.

As for this clone: Other DNA variants within this sample encode the same CDR3. This chain links TRBV2 with TRBJ2-6, with 8 bases that match TRBD1. From germline, CDR1 is SNHLY and CDR2 FYNNEI. V lost 9 bases to trimming and J lost 4 bases; unmatched junction nucleotides: 11. The CDR3 is made up of 16 amino acids. This chain's CDR3 is CARRQDRVAGANVLTF. The CDR3 region has the DNA TGTGCCAGACGACAGGACAGGGTAGCAGGGGCCAACGTCCTGACTTTC.

The rearrangement links TRBV4-3 to TRBJ2-1; 8 nucleotides line up with TRBD1. The CDR3 has 14 residues. From germline, CDR1 is LGHNA and CDR2 YSLEER. V was clipped by 1 base and J by 7 bases; unmatched bases: 3. CDR3 loop: CASSQGTGMNEQFF. CDR3 coding DNA: TGCGCCAGCAGCCAAGGGACAGGGATGAATGAGCAGTTCTTC.

V is TRBV27 and J is TRBJ2-2, with 7 bases lining up with TRBD1. The junction had 7 bases not matched to a gene; V was cut back by 2 bases and J by 7 bases. This CDR3 comprises 15 residues. Germline loops: CDR1 MNHEY, CDR2 SMNVEV (reference sequence). In DNA form, the CDR3 reads TGTGCCAGCAGTTTAGCCGACAGGGCGGACGGGGAGCTGTTTTTT. It is translated as CASSLADRADGELFF.

The chain couples TRBV27 to TRBJ2-1, with D unresolved. The V gene's germline CDR1 is MNHEY and CDR2 SMNVEV (reference sequence). The V end was cut by 2 bases, the J end by 8 bases, with 13 bases between. The CDR3 has 14 amino acids. The DNA of the CDR3 is TGTGCCAGCAGTTTAAGAGGTGCAGGCGATGAGCAGTTCTTC. Translation gives CASSLRGAGDEQFF.

The V call is TRBV10-2, the J call TRBJ2-7; 7 nucleotides align to TRBD1. The end of the DNA fits TRBJ2-1 better, so the J call may be wrong. The CDR3 runs to 13 residues. Germline V gene sequence: CDR1 WSHSY, CDR2 SAAADI. CDR3: CATRQGLYNEQFF. In nucleotides, the CDR3 is TGCGCCACGAGACAGGGCCTTTACAATGAGCAGTTCTTC.

V and J are TRBV5-4 and TRBJ2-2; the D is unclear. This CDR3 contains 15 residues. Germline CDR1 reads SGHNT; CDR2 reads YYREEE (reference sequence). Trimming pared 6 bases from V and 1 base from J, leaving 13 bases between. This chain's CDR3 is CASIDGDWNTGELFF. The DNA for the CDR3 is TGTGCCAGCATTGACGGAGACTGGAACACCGGGGAGCTGTTTTTT.

The chain joins TRBV10-3 to TRBJ1-1; the match to TRBD1 covers 7 bases. After removal of 8 bases from V and 3 bases from J, the junction contained 6 bases not matched to a gene. Germline V gene lookup returns CDR1 ENHRY and CDR2 SYGVKD. The CDR3 extends over 13 amino acids. CDR3 in amino acids: CAIRSGGDTEAFF. In nucleotides, the CDR3 is TGTGCCATCCGGTCAGGGGGGGACACTGAAGCTTTCTTT.

Note on this clone: Distinct nucleotide sequences in the sample also encode this CDR3. V is TRBV9 and J is TRBJ2-3; TRBD1 aligns across 7 bases. This CDR3 comprises 14 residues. Germline lookup yields CDR1 SGDLS and CDR2 YYNGEE. Trimming removed 0 bases from V and 6 bases from J; junction bases left unmatched: 4. CDR3 nucleotide sequence: TGTGCCAGCAGCGTAGCAGGGGGTAGGGATACGCAGTATTTT. Translation gives CASSVAGGRDTQYF.

CDR3 region: CASSPGVRGAFGDTQYF. DNA for the CDR3: TGTGCCAGCAGCCCCGGGGTCCGGGGGGCGTTTGGAGATACGCAGTATTTT. The chain joins TRBV11-2 to TRBJ2-3, with D maybe TRBD2 (7 bases). This CDR3 comprises 17 residues. V was pared by 5 bases and J by 5 bases, with 23 bases between. The germline gives CDR1 SGHAT, CDR2 FQNNGV.

V is TRBV28 and J is TRBJ2-1; the D gene could be TRBD1 or TRBD2 (6 bases each). The CDR3 length is 14 residues. In germline, CDR1 is MDHEN, CDR2 SYDVKM. V was pared by 3 bases and J by 7 bases, with 13 bases between. The CDR3: CASSLAGEENEQFF. The CDR3 DNA follows: TGTGCCAGCAGTTTGGCAGGGGAGGAGAATGAGCAGTTCTTC.

V and J are TRBV5-1 and TRBJ2-1, with 10 bases fitting TRBD1. The CDR3 has 16 amino acids. Per the germline V gene, CDR1 is SGHRS and CDR2 is YFSETQ. With 3 bases clipped from V and 4 bases from J, the junction kept 7 bases outside the gene matches. This chain's CDR3 is CASSWSGTGEYNEQFF. CDR3 bases: TGCGCCAGCAGCTGGTCCGGGACAGGGGAATACAATGAGCAGTTCTTC. The entire variable domain, with the rest obtained from reference TRBV5-1 and TRBJ2-1, is as follows: KAGVTQTPRYLIKTRGQQVTLSCSPISGHRSVSWYQQTPGQGLQFLFEYFSETQRNKGNFPGRFSGRQFSNSRSEMNVSTLELGDSALYLCASSWSGTGEYNEQFFGPGTRLTVL.

This clone has a single count. The chain combines TRBV6-5 with TRBJ2-7, with D tentatively TRBD1 or TRBD2 (5 bases each). The CDR3 spans 15 residues. Germline CDR1 reads MNHEY; CDR2 reads SVGAGI. Between the trimmed V and J ends, which lost 4 bases and 2 bases, there was a span of 15 bases. CDR3 region: CASSFTGGGPYEQYF. The CDR3 region has the DNA TGTGCCAGCAGTTTCACAGGTGGGGGACCCTACGAGCAGTACTTC.

This chain links TRBV21-1 with TRBJ2-5; the D call in the table, TRBD2, was not verified against the DNA. TRBV21-1 is listed as a pseudogene. The CDR3 loop spans 16 amino acids. CDR3 sequence (DNA): TGTGCCAGCAGCAAAGGTTTCACTAGCGTCAGGGAGACCCAGTACTTC. Amino acids: CASSKGFTSVRETQYF.